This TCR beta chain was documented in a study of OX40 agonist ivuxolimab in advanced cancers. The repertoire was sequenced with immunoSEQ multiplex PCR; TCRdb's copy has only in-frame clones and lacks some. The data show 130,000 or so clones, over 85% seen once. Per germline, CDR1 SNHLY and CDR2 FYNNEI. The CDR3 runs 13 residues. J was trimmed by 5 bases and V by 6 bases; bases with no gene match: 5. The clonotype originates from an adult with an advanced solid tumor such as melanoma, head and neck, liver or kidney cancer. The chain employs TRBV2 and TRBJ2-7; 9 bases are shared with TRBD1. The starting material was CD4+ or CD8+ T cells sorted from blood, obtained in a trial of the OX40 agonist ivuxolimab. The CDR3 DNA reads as TGTGCCAGCAGCGGGACAGGGCGGCACGAGCAGTACTTC. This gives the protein CASSGTGRHEQYF. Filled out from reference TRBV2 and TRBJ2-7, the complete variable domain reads EPEVTQTPSHQVTQMGQEVILRCVPISNHLYFYWYRQILGQKVEFLVSFYNNEISEKSEIFDDQFSVERPDGSNFTLKIRSTKLEDSAMYFCASSGTGRHEQYFGPGTRLTVT.